The present entry profiles one TCR beta chain with its context. The antigen is unknown. This CDR3 spans 15 amino acids. Germline CDR1 reads MNHNY; CDR2 reads SVGAGI (reference sequence). Trimming at V came to 5 bases and at J to 6 bases, leaving 7 bases not matched to a gene. The data belong to a study of T cell repertoires in cytomegalovirus infection. TCRdb independently ran MiXCR on the reads; one entry per CDR3 protein. The table lists under 90,000 distinct CDR3 sequences, about half of them singletons. The specimen comprised CD8+ T cells from cultured PBMCs, sampled from culture after CMV antigen stimulation. The sequence came from a human donor in good health (CMV status not recorded). Some clones in this sample may be carry-over from other donors' samples. The chain employs TRBV6-6 and TRBJ1-1; 12 bases match TRBD1. This chain's CDR3 is CASSQPGTGGSEAFF. CDR3 nucleotides: TGTGCCAGCAGTCAACCCGGGACAGGGGGCTCTGAAGCTTTCTTT.